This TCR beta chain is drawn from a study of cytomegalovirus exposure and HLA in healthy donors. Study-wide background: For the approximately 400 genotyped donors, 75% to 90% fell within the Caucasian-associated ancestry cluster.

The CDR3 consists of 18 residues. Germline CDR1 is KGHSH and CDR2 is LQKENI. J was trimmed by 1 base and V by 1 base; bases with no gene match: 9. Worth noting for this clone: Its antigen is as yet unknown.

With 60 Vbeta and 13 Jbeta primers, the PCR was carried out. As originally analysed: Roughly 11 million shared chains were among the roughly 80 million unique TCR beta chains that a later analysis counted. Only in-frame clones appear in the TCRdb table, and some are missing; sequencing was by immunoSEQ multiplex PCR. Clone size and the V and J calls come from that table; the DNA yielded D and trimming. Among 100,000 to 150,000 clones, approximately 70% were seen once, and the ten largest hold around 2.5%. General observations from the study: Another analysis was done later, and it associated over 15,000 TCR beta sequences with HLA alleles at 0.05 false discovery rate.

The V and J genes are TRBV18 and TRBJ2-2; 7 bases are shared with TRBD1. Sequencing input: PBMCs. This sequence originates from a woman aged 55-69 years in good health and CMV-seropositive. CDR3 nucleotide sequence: TGTGCCAGCTCACCACTCAATACAGGGGTTATGAACACCGGGGAGCTGTTTTTT. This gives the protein CASSPLNTGVMNTGELFF.